This TCR beta chain was documented in a study of siplizumab effects on memory and regulatory T cells. Here immunoSEQ multiplex PCR was the method, and the copy in TCRdb shows in-frame clones only, minus some. In the table there are fewer than 120,000 clones, around nine tenths of which are singletons. The clonotype originates from a human donor in good health. Specimen: CD4+ T cells sorted from blood.

The CDR3 is CASSYSGTAYNEQFF. DNA for the CDR3: TGTGCCAGCAGTTACTCGGGGACGGCCTACAATGAGCAGTTCTTC. The chain recombines TRBV6-6 with TRBJ2-1; D may match TRBD1 or TRBD2 (5 bases each). Per germline, CDR1 MNHNY and CDR2 SVGAGI (reference sequence). The germline V and J ends were trimmed by 0 bases and 2 bases, with 8 bases remaining between them. CDR3 length: 15 residues.